This T cell receptor (beta chain) was sequenced in a study of CD8+ T cells in alopecia areata (dated by TCRdb to 2016 to 2019). Broadly, across the study: The treated patients, all with moderate-to-severe alopecia areata, were enrolled in an open-label pilot trial of oral tofacitinib given at 5 to 10 mg twice daily. The study used high-throughput TCRbeta sequencing to examine T cell clonal expansion in alopecia areata, in both the C3H/HeJ mouse model and human patients. RNA was extracted with the PAXgene miRNA kit for fixed scalp, the miRNeasy kit for PBMCs, and the RNeasy kit for mouse skin. TCRbeta CDR3 regions were amplified by immunoSEQ multiplex PCR with 35 Vbeta forward and 13 Jbeta reverse primers. Clonality in the scalp was compared among normal scalp (n=4), patchy alopecia areata scalp (n=8), and alopecia totalis/universalis scalp (n=8). On the human side, TCRbeta sequencing was run on scalp tissue and on sorted CD4+ and CD8+ peripheral blood T cells from healthy controls and from alopecia areata patients with either patchy or totalis/universalis disease. For the treated patients, the SALT score, which quantifies what percentage of scalp surface area is affected, served as the measure of disease severity. Tofacitinib was given for 6 to 18 months, followed by 6 months of follow-up off drug to assess delayed response and recurrence. Biopsies were taken from tofacitinib-treated patients at baseline and at 4 and 24 weeks of treatment, and a later scalp biopsy was taken in several of the tofacitinib-treated patients.

General conclusions and limits of the study: Shared TCR sequences between patients were less evident than in mice, which may be partly attributable to HLA diversity in the patient population. Many expanded lesional clones persisted in scalp and blood during tofacitinib treatment, which may partly explain relapse after stopping treatment. With tofacitinib, both scalp clonality and the number of expanded CD8+ clones among the top 100 scalp clones went down significantly. Higher clonality and more expanded CD8+ clones were observed in lesional scalp than in normal scalp, particularly in alopecia totalis/universalis, a finding suggestive of antigenic drive. Resident alphabeta T cells in normal human skin are also sequenced, complicating scalp TCR repertoire analysis, unlike mouse skin dominated by gammadelta T cells. Because the treated cohort was small and had only one nonresponder, larger studies are needed to examine links between baseline CD8+ expansion and response.

Only a few counts were recorded for this clone. The specificity of this receptor is unknown. There are no base qualities to consult, and no much larger clone falls within one base. Reading the label with the study, this specimen's time point is: around 4 weeks on oral tofacitinib. The meaning of the sample's treatment or condition label: oral pan-JAK inhibitor, 5-10 mg twice daily. Lesional scalp punch biopsies and peripheral blood were collected from alopecia areata patients. After PBMCs were isolated by density centrifugation and stained for CD3, CD4 and CD8, a FACSAria was used to sort CD4+ and CD8+ T cells. Deletion took 1 base off V and 4 bases off J, with a span of 11 bases between the germline ends. Inclusive of the bounding cysteine and phenylalanine, the CDR3 is 15 residues long. Kept here is only the CDR3 DNA, which spans 45 bases and is read in frame from base 1. The germline V gene sets CDR1 to SGHAT and CDR2 to FQNNGV.

The library was generated by the immunoSEQ multiplex PCR assay. RNA was extracted from all samples and reverse transcribed into cDNA, which served as template for TCR sequencing. First-strand cDNA was synthesized with SuperScript III using a 2:1 mix of oligo-dT and random hexamers. A synthetic immune receptor repertoire was used to measure amplification bias, and any remaining bias was corrected computationally. Turning to the authors' computational methods: Raw reads were preprocessed to remove errors, and CDR3 was defined according to IMGT conventions as the region from the conserved cysteine to phenylalanine. Clonality was calculated as 1 minus Shannon entropy normalized by log2 of the number of productive unique TCRs. Whether each scalp clone was CD4 or CD8 was inferred by checking scalp TCRbeta sequences against the CD4 and CD8 repertoires from sorted blood. TCRdb limited this immuneACCESS table to in-frame rearrangements with V and J called. A share of clones is missing; checked studies link under half to unresolved V genes, and the rest is unexplained. The V and J calls and clone size were taken over from that table, and D and trimming were inferred from the DNA. This sample comprises a few hundred thousand clones, under 60% of them detected only once. The ten largest make up around 1.5% of the sample.

The rearrangement combines TRBV11-2 with TRBJ2-1; TRBD1 is perhaps the D gene, given 5 matching bases. The sequence derives from a human donor with alopecia areata. The sequencing here drew on CD4+ T cells sorted from blood, taken at week 4, from a patient treated with tofacitinib. CDR3 sequence: CASSLGGQLYNEQFF. The DNA is as follows: TGTGCCAGCAGCTTAGGGGGCCAGCTTTACAATGAGCAGTTCTTC.